This T cell receptor beta chain was obtained from a study of CD8+CD57+ T cells in acquired aplastic anemia. General study findings and limits: The number of CD8+ CDR3 sequences shared by patients and controls was around 30.

Template material for TCR beta VDJ and CDR3 profiling consisted of genomic DNA. TCRdb reanalysed the reads using MiXCR and keeps one entry per CDR3 protein. The table lists 190,000 or so distinct CDR3 sequences, approximately 60% of them singletons. Trimming took 0 bases from V and 0 from J, leaving 6 bases between them. Germline-derived CDR1 and CDR2 are WNHNN and SYGVQD (reference sequence). The CDR3 spans 15 residues. Concerning this clonotype itself: What it recognizes is unknown.

Sequenced sample: sorted CD4+, CD8+, or CD8+CD57+ T cells (not recorded which) from PBMCs. The rearrangement uses TRBV10-1 and TRBJ2-1; TRBD2 might be the D (6 bases). This receptor was obtained from a human donor in good health. The chain's CDR3 is CASSESTSSYNEQFF. CDR3 sequence (DNA): TGCGCCAGCAGTGAGTCGACTAGCTCCTACAATGAGCAGTTCTTC.